The 5 T cell receptor beta chains below were found in one sample sequenced in a study of tumor-infiltrating lymphocytes in primary liver carcinoma. The template, about 500 ng total RNA, yielded TCR beta cDNA made with a constant-region primer. Nested multiplex PCR, run for three rounds with slightly modified ARM-PCR, yielded TCR beta libraries. Two initial PCR rounds of around 10 cycles each paired TRBV1-TRBV30 forward primers with a C-beta reverse primer. From the multiplex PCR reads, TCRdb called clonotypes with MiXCR, one entry per CDR3 protein. This sample has around 330,000 distinct CDR3 sequences, with 65% found just once. Both blood RNA, taken from unsorted whole blood, and germline DNA were extracted. The sequenced sample was peripheral blood. All receptors come from a man in his forties with primary liver carcinoma and hepatitis B virus infection.

About this clonotype itself: Given a much more abundant clone one base away, this may be a read error. The CDR3 does not end in the conserved phenylalanine or tryptophan, so this is likely a read error. CDR3 loop: CASSLSGDLYETQYI. CDR3 DNA: TGTGCCAGCAGCTTGTCTGGGGATTTGTACGAGACCCAGTACATC. The chain employs TRBV5-4 and TRBJ2-5; D is uncertain. Per germline, CDR1 SGHNT and CDR2 YYREEE (reference sequence). This CDR3 is 15 amino acids long. V was shortened by 1 base and J by 5 bases, with 15 bases between the two germline ends.

A remark on this clonotype: A read error may be the cause here, since a much bigger clone is one base away. The V call is TRBV10-3, the J call TRBJ2-2, with TRBD1 as a possible D gene (6 bases). The CDR3 loop spans 14 amino acids. Germline V CDR1 and CDR2: ENHRY, SYGVKD. The DNA of the CDR3 is TGTACCTCAGCCTCGGGACAGAACACCGGGGAGCTGTTTTTT. Translation: CTSASGQNTGELFF.

As regards this clonotype: With a much larger clone just one base away, this may be a read error. V usage is TRBV5-6 and J usage is TRBJ2-6; 7 nucleotides match TRBD1. This CDR3 is 17 amino acids long. Germline trimming cut 0 bases from V and 0 bases from J; bases unmatched to any gene: 3. Germline V gives CDR1 SGHDT, CDR2 YYEEEE. The CDR3 coding sequence is TGTGCCAGCAGCTTGGGGACAGGATTCTCTGGGGCCAACGTCCTGACTTTC. Translating it yields CASSLGTGFSGANVLTF.

Remarks on this clonotype: An end of the junction does not agree with germline; a read error may underlie this. The chain carries TRBV11-2 and TRBJ2-1, with TRBD2 matching 13 bases. The CDR3 spans 20 residues. Germline V gene lookup returns CDR1 SGHAT and CDR2 FQNNGV. This chain's CDR3 is CASSRPGQWTSGSAYNEQFF. CDR3 DNA: TGTGCCAGCAGCAGGCCGGGACAGTGGACTAGCGGGAGTGCCTACAACGAGCAGTTCTTC.

A note on this clonotype: A read error may explain this, as a much larger clone is one base away. The V gene is TRBV6-1, the J gene TRBJ2-5, with no clear D. The V end lost 5 bases, the J end lost 1 base, and 8 bases lay between the germline ends. Looked up from germline, CDR1 is MNHNS and CDR2 is SASEGT. CDR3 length equals 13 residues. CDR3 nucleotides: TGTGCCAGCAGTAGACATGGCCAAGAGACCCAGTACTTC. It yields the protein CASSRHGQETQYF.